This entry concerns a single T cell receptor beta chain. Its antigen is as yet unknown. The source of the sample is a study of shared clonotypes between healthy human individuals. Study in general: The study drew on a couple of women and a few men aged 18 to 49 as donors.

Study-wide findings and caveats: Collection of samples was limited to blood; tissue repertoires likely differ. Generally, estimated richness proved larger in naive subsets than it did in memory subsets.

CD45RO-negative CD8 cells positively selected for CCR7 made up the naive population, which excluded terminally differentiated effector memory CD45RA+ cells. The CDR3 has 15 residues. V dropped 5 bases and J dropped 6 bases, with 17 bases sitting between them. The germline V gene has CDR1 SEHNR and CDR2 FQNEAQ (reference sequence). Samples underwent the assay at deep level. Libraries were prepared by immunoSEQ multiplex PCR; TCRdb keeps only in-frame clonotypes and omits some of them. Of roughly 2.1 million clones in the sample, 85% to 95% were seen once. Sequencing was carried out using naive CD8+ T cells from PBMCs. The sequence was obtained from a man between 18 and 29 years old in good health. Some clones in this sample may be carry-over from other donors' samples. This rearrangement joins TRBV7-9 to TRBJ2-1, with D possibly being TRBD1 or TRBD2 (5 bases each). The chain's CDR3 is CASSPPGTASNEQFF. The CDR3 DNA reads TGTGCCAGCAGCCCGCCTGGGACGGCATCCAATGAGCAGTTCTTC.